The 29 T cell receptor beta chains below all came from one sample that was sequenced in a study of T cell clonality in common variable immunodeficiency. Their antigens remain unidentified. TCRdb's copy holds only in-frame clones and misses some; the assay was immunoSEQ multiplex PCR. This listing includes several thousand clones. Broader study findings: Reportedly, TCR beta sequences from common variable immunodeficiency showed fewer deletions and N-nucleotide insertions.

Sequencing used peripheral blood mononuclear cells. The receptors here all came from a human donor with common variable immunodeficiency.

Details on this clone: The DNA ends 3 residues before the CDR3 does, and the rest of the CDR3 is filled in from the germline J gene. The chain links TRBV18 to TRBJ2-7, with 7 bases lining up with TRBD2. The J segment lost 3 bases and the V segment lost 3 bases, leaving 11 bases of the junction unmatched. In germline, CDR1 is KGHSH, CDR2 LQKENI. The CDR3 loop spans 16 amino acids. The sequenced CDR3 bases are TGTGCCAGCTCACCGCGGGGGAACCTCATAGTCTACGAG. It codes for CASSPRGNLIVYE. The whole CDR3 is CASSPRGNLIVYEQYF.

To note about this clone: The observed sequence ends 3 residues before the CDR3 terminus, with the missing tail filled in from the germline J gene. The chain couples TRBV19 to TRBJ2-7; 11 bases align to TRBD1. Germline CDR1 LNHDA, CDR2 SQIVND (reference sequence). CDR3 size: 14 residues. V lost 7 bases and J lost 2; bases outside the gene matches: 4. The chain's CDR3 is CASMWTGGPYEQYF. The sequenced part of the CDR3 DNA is TGTGCCAGTATGTGGACAGGGGGCCCCTACGAG. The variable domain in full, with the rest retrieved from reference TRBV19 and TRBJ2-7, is DGGITQSPKYLFRKEGQNVTLSCEQNLNHDAMYWYRQDPGQGLRLIYYSQIVNDFQKGDIAEGYSVSREKKESFPLTVTSAQKNPTAFYLCASMWTGGPYEQYFGPGTRLTVT.

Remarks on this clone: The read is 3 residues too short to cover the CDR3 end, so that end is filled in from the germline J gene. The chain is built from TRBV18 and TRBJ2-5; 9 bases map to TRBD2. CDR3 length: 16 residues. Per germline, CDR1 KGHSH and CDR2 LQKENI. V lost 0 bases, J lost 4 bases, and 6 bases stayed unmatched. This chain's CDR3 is CASSPPVRGGRETQYF. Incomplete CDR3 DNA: TGTGCCAGCTCACCACCGGTGCGGGGGGGCCGAGAGACC.

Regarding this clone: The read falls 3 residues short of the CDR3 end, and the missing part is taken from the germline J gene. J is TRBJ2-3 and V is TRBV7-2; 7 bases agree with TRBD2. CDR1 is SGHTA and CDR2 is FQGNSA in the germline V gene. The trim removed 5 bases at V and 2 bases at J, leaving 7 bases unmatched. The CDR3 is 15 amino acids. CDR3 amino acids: CASSGGESVTDTQYF. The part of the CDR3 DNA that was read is TGTGCCAGCAGCGGGGGGGAATCGGTCACAGATACG.

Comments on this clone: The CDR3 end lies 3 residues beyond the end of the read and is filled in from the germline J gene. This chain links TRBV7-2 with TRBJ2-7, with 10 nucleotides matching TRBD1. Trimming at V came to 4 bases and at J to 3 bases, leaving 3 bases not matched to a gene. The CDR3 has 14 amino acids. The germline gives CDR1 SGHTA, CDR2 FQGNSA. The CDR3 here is CASSSGQGGYEQYF. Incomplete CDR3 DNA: TGTGCCAGCAGCTCCGGACAGGGGGGCTACGAG.

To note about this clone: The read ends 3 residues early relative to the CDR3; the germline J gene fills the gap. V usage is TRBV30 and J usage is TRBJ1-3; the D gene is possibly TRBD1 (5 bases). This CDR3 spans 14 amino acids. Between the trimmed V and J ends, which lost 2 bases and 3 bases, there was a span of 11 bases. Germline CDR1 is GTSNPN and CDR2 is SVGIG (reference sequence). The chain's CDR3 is CAWSLRGFGNTIYF. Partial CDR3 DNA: TGTGCCTGGAGTCTACGGGGGTTTGGAAACACC.

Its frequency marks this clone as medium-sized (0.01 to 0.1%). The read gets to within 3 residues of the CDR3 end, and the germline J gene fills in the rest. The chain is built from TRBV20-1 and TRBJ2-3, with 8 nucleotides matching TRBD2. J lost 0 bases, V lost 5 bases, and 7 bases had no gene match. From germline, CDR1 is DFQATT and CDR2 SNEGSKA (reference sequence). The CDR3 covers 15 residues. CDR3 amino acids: CSAPISGTSTDTQYF. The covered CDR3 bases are TGCAGTGCTCCAATTAGCGGGACTAGCACAGATACG.

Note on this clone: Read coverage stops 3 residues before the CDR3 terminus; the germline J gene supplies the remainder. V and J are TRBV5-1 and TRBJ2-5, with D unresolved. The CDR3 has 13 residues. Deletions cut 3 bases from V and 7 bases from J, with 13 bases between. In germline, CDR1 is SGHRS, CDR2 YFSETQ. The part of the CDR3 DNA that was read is TGCGCCAGCAGCTCAGTTCCGTTTGCGACC. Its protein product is CASSSVPFAT. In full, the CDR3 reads CASSSVPFATQYF. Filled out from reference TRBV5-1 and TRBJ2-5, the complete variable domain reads KAGVTQTPRYLIKTRGQQVTLSCSPISGHRSVSWYQQTPGQGLQFLFEYFSETQRNKGNFPGRFSGRQFSNSRSEMNVSTLELGDSALYLCASSSVPFATQYFGPGTRLLVL.

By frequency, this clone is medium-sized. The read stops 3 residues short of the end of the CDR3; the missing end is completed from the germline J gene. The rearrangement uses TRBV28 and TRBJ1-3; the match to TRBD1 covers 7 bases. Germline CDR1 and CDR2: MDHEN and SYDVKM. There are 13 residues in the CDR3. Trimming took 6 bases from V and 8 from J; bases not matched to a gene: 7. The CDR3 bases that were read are TGTGCCAGCAGGTTGACAGGGCCGGACACC. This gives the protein CASRLTGPDT. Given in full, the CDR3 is CASRLTGPDTIYF.

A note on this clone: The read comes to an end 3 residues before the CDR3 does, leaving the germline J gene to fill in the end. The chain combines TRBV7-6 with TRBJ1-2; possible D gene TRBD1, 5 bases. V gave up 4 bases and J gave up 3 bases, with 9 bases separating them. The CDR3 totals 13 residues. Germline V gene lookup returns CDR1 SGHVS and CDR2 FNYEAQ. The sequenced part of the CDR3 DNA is TGTGCCAGCAGCTCCCGGGGGGACTATGGC. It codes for CASSSRGDYG. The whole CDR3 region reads CASSSRGDYGYTF.

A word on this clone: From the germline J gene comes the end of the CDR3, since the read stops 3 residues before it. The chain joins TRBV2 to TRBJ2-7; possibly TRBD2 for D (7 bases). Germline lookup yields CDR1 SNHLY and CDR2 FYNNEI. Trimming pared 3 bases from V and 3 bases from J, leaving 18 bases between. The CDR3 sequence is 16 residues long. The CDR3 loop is CASSERRGPLSYEQYF. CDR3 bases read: TGTGCCAGCAGTGAGAGGCGGGGGCCGCTGAGCTACGAG.

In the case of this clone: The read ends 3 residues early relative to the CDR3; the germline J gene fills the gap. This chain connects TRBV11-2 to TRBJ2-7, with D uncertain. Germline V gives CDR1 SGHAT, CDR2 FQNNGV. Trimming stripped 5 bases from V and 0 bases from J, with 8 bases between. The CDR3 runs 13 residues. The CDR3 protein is CASSLILSYEQYF. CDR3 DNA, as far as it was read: TGTGCCAGCAGCCTCATACTCTCCTACGAG.

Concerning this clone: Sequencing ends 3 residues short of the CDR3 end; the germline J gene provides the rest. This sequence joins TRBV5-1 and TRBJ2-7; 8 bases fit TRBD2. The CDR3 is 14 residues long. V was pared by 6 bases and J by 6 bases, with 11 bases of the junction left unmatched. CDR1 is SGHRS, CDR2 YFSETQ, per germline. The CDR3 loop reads CASNLAGGIGEQYF. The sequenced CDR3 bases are TGCGCCAGCAACCTGGCGGGGGGCATAGGCGAG.

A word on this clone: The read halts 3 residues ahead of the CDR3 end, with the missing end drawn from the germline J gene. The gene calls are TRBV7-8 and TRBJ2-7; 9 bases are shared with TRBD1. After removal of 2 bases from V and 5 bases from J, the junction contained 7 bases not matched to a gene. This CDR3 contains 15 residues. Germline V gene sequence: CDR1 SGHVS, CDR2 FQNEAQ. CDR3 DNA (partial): TGTGCCAGCAGCTTAAGGTGGACAGGGGAGGACGAG. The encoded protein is CASSLRWTGEDE. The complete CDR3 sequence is CASSLRWTGEDEQYF.

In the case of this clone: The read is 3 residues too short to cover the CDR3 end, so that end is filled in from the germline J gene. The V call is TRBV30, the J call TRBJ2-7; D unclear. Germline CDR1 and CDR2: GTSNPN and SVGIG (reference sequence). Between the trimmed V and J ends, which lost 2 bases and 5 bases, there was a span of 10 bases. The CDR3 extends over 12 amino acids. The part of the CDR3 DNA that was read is TGTGCCTGGAGTTGGTACAGAGACGAG. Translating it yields CAWSWYRDE. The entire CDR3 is CAWSWYRDEQYF.

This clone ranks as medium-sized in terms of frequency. CDR3 DNA (partial): TGTGCCAGCAGTACGACTTTGCGGGGGGCTAACACAGATACG. Translated: CASSTTLRGANTDT. The entire CDR3 is CASSTTLRGANTDTQYF. The rearrangement uses TRBV2 and TRBJ2-3, with 8 bases fitting TRBD2. The read is 3 residues too short to cover the CDR3 end, so that end is filled in from the germline J gene. Germline values: CDR1 SNHLY, CDR2 FYNNEI. The CDR3 runs to 17 residues. V lost 5 bases and J lost 2; bases outside the gene matches: 12.

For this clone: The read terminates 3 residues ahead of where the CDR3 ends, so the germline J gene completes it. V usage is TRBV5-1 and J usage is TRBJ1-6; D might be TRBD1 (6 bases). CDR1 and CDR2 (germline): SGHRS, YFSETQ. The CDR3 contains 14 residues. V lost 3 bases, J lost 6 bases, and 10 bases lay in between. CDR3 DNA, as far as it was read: TGCGCCAGCAGCTACGGACAGAGTAATTCACCC. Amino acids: CASSYGQSNSP. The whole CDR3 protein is CASSYGQSNSPLHF.

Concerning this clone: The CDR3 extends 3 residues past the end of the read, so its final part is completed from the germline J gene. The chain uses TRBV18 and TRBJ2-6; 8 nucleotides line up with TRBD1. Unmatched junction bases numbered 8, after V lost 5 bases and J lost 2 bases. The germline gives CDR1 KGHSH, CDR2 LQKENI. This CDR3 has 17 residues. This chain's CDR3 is CASSTGGTGPGANVLTF. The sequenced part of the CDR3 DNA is TGTGCCAGCTCAACAGGTGGGACAGGCCCTGGGGCCAACGTC.

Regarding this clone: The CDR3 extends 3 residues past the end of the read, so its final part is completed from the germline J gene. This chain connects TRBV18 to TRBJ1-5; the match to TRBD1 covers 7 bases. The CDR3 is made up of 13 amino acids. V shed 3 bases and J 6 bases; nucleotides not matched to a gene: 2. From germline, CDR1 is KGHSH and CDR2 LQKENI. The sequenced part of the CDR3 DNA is TGTGCCAGCTCACCGGACAGGATTCAGCCC. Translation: CASSPDRIQP. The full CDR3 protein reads CASSPDRIQPQHF.

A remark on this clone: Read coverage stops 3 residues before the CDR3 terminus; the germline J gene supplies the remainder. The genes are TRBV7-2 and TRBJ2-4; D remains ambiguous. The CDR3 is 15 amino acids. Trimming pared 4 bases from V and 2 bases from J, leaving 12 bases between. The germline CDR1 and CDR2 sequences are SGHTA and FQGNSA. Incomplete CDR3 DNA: TGTGCCAGCAGCTCCCCCCAGGTTACCAAAAACATT. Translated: CASSSPQVTKNI. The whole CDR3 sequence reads CASSSPQVTKNIQYF. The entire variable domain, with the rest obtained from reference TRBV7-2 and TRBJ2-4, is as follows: GAGVSQSPSNKVTEKGKDVELRCDPISGHTALYWYRQSLGQGLEFLIYFQGNSAPDKSGLPSDRFSAERTGGSVSTLTIQRTQQEDSAVYLCASSSPQVTKNIQYFGAGTRLSVL.

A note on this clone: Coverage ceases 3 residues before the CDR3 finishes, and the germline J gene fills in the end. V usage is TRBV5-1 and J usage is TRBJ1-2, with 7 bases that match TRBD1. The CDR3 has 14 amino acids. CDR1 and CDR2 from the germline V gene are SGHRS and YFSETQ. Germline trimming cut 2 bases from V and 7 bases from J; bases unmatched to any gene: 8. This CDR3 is CASSFRDRAGGYTF. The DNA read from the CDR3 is TGCGCCAGCAGCTTCAGAGACAGGGCCGGTGGC.

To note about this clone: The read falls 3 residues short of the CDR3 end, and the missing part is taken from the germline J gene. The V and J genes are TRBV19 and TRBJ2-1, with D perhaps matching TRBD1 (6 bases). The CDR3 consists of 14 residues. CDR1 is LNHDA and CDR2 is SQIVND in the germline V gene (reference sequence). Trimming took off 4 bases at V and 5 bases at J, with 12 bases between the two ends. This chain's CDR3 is CASSTRTDNNEQFF. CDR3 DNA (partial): TGTGCCAGTAGTACCCGGACAGACAACAATGAG.

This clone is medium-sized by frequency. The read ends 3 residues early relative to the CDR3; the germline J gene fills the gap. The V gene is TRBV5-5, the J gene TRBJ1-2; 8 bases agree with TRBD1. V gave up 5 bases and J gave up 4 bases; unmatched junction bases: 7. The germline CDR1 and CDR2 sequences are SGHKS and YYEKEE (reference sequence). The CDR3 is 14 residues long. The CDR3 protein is CASRQGQGGYGYTF. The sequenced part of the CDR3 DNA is TGTGCCAGCAGGCAAGGACAGGGAGGCTATGGC.

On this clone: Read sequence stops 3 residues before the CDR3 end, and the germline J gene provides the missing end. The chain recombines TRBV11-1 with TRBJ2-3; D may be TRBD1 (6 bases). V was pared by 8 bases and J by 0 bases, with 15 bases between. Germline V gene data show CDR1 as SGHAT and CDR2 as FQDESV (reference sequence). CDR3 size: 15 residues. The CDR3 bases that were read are TGTGCCAGCGGGACACGGGCCCTTAGCACAGATACG. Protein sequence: CASGTRALSTDT. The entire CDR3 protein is CASGTRALSTDTQYF.

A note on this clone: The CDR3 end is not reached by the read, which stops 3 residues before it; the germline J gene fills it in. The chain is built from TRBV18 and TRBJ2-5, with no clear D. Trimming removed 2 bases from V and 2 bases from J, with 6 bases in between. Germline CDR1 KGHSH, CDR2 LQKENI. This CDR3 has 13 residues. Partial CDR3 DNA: TGTGCCAGCTCACCATTACAGCAAGAGACC. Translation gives CASSPLQQET. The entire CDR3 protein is CASSPLQQETQYF. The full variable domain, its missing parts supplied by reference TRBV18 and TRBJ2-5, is NAGVMQNPRHLVRRRGQEARLRCSPMKGHSHVYWYRQLPEEGLKFMVYLQKENIIDESGMPKERFSAEFPKEGPSILRIQQVVRGDSAAYFCASSPLQQETQYFGPGTRLLVL.

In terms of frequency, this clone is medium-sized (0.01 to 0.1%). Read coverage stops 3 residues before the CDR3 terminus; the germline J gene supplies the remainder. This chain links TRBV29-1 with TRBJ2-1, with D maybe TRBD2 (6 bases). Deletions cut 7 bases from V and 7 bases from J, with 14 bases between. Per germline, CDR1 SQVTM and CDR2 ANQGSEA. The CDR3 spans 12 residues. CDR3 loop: CSGGLGANEQFF. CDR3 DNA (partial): TGCAGCGGGGGACTTGGAGCAAATGAG.

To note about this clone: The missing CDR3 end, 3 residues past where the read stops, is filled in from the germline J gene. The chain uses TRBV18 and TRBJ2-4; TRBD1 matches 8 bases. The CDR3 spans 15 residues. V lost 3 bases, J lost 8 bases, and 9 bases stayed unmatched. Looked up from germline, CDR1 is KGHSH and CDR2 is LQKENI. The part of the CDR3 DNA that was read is TGTGCCAGCTCACCCCCCGGAGGACAGGGTTACATT. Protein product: CASSPPGGQGYI. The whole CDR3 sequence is CASSPPGGQGYIQYF.

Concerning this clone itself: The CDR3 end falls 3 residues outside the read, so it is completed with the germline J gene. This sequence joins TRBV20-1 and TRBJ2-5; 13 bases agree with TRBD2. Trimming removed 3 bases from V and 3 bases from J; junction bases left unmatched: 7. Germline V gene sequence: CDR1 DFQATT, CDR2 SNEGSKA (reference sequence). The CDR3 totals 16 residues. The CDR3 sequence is CSASPTGTSGKETQYF. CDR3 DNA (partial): TGCAGTGCTAGCCCAACCGGGACTAGCGGGAAAGAGACC.

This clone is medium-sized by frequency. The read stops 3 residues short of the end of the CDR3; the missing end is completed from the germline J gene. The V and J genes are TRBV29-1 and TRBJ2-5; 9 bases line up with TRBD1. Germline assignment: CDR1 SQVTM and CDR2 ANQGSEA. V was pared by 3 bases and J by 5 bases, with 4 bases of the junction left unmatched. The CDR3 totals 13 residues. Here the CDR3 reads CSVDRTGAETQYF. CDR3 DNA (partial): TGCAGCGTTGATAGGACAGGGGCGGAGACC.